These 9 T cell receptor beta chains originate from one sample sequenced in a study of blood T cell repertoires in COVID-19. Sequenced by immunoSEQ multiplex PCR; TCRdb stores in-frame clones only, minus some. The repertoire holds roughly 290,000 clones, with about nine tenths as singletons. Sequences were obtained from peripheral blood. Receptors originate from an older woman with acute or convalescent COVID-19.

The chain links TRBV2 to TRBJ1-1; 10 bases line up with TRBD1. This CDR3 contains 18 residues. In germline, CDR1 is SNHLY, CDR2 FYNNEI. The J segment lost 2 bases and the V segment lost 5 bases, leaving 14 bases of the junction unmatched. The CDR3 sequence is CASSPRRDRGRGNTEAFF. CDR3 bases: TGTGCCAGCAGTCCCCGCCGGGACAGGGGTCGAGGAAACACTGAAGCTTTCTTT.

The chain recombines TRBV24-1 with TRBJ1-2, with D hard to call. The V gene lost 3 bases and the J gene lost 8 bases, with 12 bases spanning the gap. CDR1 is KGHDR, CDR2 SFDVKD, per germline. The CDR3 runs to 13 residues. As DNA, the CDR3 is TGTGCCACCAGTGATGGTCGGGAACCCGGCTACACCTTC. Amino acids: CATSDGREPGYTF.

This clone was seen a few times. V usage is TRBV3-1 (or the pseudogene TRBV3-2) and J usage is TRBJ1-2; 7 bases map to TRBD1. Looked up from germline, CDR1 is LGHDT and CDR2 is YNNKEL (reference sequence). V gave up 1 base and J gave up 4 bases; unmatched junction bases: 15. The CDR3 runs 18 residues. The DNA for the CDR3 is TGTGCCAGCAGCCAAGGGCTAAGAGACAGGGATTTTTTCTATGGCTACACCTTC. Protein product: CASSQGLRDRDFFYGYTF.

For the CDR3, the DNA is TGTGCCAGCAACGGCGGGAGTATCGGTTACGAGCAGTACTTC. Translated, it gives CASNGGSIGYEQYF. V usage is TRBV6-6 and J usage is TRBJ2-7; 7 positions agree with TRBD2. The germline gives CDR1 MNHNY, CDR2 SVGAGI (reference sequence). The CDR3 is 14 amino acids. Trimming cost V 7 bases and J 4 bases; bases outside gene matches: 10.

In its sample, this clone was seen a few times. The chain couples TRBV5-5 to TRBJ2-5; perhaps TRBD1 as D (6 bases). CDR3 size: 15 residues. The V and J ends lost 3 bases and 2 bases respectively, with 14 bases between them. Per germline, CDR1 SGHKS and CDR2 YYEKEE (reference sequence). The CDR3 DNA reads as TGTGCCAGCAGCTGGAGCCCAGGGGAGCAAGAGACCCAGTACTTC. Encoded protein: CASSWSPGEQETQYF.

CDR3 DNA sequence: TGTGCCAGCAGTCCCCAGGGGGTAGCGGGGGTGTACAATGAGCAGTTCTTC. It translates to CASSPQGVAGVYNEQFF. The chain has TRBV6-6 and TRBJ2-1, with TRBD2 matching 9 bases. Per the germline V gene, CDR1 is MNHNY and CDR2 is SVGAGI (reference sequence). Trimming took 5 bases from V and 4 from J; bases not matched to a gene: 12. This CDR3 has 17 amino acids.

Points on this clone: One end of the junction does not line up with germline, which may come from a read error. The V call is TRBV5-1, the J call TRBJ2-7; D is unclear. The CDR3 consists of 14 residues. The germline V gene has CDR1 SGHRS and CDR2 YFSETQ. CDR3 DNA: TGCGCCAGCAGCTTGGAGCCTTTCTCCGACGAGCAGTACTTC. Encoded protein: CASSLEPFSDEQYF.

V gene TRBV7-2 combines with J gene TRBJ2-4; TRBD2 is a possible D gene (5 bases). Trimming cost V 1 base and J 2 bases, with 9 bases left between them. Germline CDR1 SGHTA, CDR2 FQGNSA. The CDR3 has 15 amino acids. DNA of the CDR3: TGTGCCAGCAGCTTAGGAGGGAATACCAAAAACATTCAGTACTTC. It yields the protein CASSLGGNTKNIQYF.

This chain links TRBV19 with TRBJ2-2; D unclear. CDR3 length: 15 amino acids. V was pared by 4 bases and J by 0 bases, with 9 bases between. CDR1 and CDR2 from the germline V gene are LNHDA and SQIVND (reference sequence). The CDR3 sequence: CASSSPQSNTGELFF. CDR3 DNA: TGTGCCAGTAGTAGCCCTCAGTCGAACACCGGGGAGCTGTTTTTT.